This TCR beta chain was identified in a study of T cell clonotyping in hematopoietic cell transplantation. Stated time point: recipient sample about 28 days before transplant, after cytoreduction. The V gene's germline CDR1 is SGHTS and CDR2 YDEGEE. The V end lost 5 bases, the J end lost 6 bases, and 7 bases lay between the germline ends. The CDR3 is made up of 11 amino acids. Assay: immunoSEQ multiplex PCR; the TCRdb copy retains only in-frame clones and omits some. The sample has some 30,000 clones; about 74% are singletons. This TCR came from a woman in her twenties or thirties with chronic myeloid leukemia. Some clones in this sample may be carry-over from other donors' samples. The chain uses TRBV5-8 and TRBJ2-3; D is perhaps TRBD2 (5 bases). Source: peripheral blood mononuclear cells, taken before stem cell transplant. DNA of the CDR3: TGTGCCAGCAGGGGCGGGGATACGCAGTATTTT. This encodes CASRGGDTQYF.